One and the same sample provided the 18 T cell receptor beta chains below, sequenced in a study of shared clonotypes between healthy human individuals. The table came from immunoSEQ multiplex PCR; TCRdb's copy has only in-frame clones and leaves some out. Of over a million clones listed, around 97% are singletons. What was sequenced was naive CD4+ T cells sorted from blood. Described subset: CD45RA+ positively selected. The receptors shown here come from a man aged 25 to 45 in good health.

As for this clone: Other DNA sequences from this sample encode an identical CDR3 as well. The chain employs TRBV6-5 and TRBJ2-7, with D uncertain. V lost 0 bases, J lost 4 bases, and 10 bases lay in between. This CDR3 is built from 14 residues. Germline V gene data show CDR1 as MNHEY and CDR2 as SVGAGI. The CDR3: CASSYSGNSYEQYF. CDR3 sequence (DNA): TGTGCCAGCAGTTACTCTGGGAATAGTTACGAGCAGTACTTC.

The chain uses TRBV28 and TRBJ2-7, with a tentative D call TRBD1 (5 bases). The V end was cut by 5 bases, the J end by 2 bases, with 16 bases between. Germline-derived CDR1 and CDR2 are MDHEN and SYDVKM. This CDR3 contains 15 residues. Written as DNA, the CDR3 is TGTGCCAGCAGTACCGTCGGTGACAGTACCTACGAGCAGTACTTC. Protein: CASSTVGDSTYEQYF. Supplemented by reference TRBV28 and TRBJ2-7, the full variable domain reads DVKVTQSSRYLVKRTGEKVFLECVQDMDHENMFWYRQDPGLGLRLIYFSYDVKMKEKGDIPEGYSVSREKKERFSLILESASTNQTSMYLCASSTVGDSTYEQYFGPGTRLTVT.

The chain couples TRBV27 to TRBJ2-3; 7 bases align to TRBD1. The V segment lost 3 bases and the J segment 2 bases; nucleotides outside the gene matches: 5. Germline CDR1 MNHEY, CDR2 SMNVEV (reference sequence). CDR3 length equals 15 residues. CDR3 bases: TGTGCCAGCAGTTTCCGGGACAGAAACACAGATACGCAGTATTTT. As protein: CASSFRDRNTDTQYF.

CDR3 amino acids: CASSSDNPGLFF. CDR3 in DNA: TGTGCCAGCAGCTCCGACAACCCGGGCCTGTTTTTT. This chain links TRBV2 with TRBJ1-4; the D is unclear. There are 12 residues in the CDR3. Per germline, CDR1 SNHLY and CDR2 FYNNEI. Trimming pared 6 bases from V and 14 bases from J, leaving 16 bases between.

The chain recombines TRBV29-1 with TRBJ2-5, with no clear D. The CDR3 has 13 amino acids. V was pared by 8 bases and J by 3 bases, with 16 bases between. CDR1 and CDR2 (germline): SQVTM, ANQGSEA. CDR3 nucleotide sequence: TGCAGCTCTCAGGTGCTTGTAGAAGAGACCCAGTACTTC. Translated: CSSQVLVEETQYF. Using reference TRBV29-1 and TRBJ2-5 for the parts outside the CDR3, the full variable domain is SAVISQKPSRDICQRGTSLTIQCQVDSQVTMMFWYRQQPGQSLTLIATANQGSEATYESGFVIDKFPISRPNLTFSTLTVSNMSPEDSSIYLCSSQVLVEETQYFGPGTRLLVL.

CDR3 nucleotides: TGCGCCAGCAGCCAGACCCAGGGTTGGGAGACCCAGTACTTC. It specifies CASSQTQGWETQYF. The rearrangement links TRBV5-1 to TRBJ2-5; possible D gene TRBD1, 5 bases. Germline loops: CDR1 SGHRS, CDR2 YFSETQ. V gave up 4 bases and J gave up 5 bases, with 15 bases separating them. The CDR3 covers 14 residues.

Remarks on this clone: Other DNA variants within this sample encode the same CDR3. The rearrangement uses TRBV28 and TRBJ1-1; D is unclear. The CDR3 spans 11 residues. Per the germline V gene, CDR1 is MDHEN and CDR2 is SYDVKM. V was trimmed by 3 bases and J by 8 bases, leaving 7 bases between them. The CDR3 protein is CASSLGTEAFF. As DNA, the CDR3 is TGTGCCAGCAGTTTGGGTACCGAAGCTTTCTTT.

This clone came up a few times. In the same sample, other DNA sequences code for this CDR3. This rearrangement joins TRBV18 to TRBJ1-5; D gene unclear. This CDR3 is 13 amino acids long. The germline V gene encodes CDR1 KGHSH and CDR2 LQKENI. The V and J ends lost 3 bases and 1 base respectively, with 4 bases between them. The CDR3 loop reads CASSPRSNQPQHF. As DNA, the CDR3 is TGTGCCAGCTCACCTCGGAGCAATCAGCCCCAGCATTTT.

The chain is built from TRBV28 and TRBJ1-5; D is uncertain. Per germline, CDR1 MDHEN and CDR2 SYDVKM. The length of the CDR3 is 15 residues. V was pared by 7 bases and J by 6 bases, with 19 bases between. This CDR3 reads CASNPTSGVGQPQHF. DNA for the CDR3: TGTGCCAGCAACCCCACGTCCGGGGTTGGTCAGCCCCAGCATTTT. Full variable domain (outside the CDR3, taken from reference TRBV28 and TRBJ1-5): DVKVTQSSRYLVKRTGEKVFLECVQDMDHENMFWYRQDPGLGLRLIYFSYDVKMKEKGDIPEGYSVSREKKERFSLILESASTNQTSMYLCASNPTSGVGQPQHFGDGTRLSIL.

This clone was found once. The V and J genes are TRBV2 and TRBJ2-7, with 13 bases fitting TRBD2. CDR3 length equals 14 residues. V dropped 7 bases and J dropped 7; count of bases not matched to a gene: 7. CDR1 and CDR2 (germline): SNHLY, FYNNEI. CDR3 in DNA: TGTGCCAGCACCGGACTAGCGGGAGTCAATGAGCAGTACTTC. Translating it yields CASTGLAGVNEQYF.

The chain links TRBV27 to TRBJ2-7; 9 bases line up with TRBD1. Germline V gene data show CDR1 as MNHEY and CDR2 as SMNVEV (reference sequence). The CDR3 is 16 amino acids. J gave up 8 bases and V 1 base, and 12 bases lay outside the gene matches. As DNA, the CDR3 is TGTGCCAGCAGTTTATTCCCCGACAGGGGGAAACTGAAGCAGTACTTC. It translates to CASSLFPDRGKLKQYF.

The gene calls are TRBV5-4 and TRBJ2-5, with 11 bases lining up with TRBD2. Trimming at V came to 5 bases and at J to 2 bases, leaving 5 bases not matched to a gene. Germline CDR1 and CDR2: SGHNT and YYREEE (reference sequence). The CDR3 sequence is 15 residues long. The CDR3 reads CASSPTSGTQETQYF. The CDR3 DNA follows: TGTGCCAGCAGTCCGACTAGCGGGACTCAAGAGACCCAGTACTTC.

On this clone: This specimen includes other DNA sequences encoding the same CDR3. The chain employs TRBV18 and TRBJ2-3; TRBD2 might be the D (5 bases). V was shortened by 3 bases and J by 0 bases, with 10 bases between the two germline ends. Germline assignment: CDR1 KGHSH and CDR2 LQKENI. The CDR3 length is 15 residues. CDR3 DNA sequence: TGTGCCAGCTCACCGACTCGACTAAGCACAGATACGCAGTATTTT. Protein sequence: CASSPTRLSTDTQYF.

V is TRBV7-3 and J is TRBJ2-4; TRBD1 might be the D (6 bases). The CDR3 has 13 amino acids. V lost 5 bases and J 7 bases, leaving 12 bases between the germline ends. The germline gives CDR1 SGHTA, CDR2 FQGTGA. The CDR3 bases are TGTGCCAGCAGCGTCAGGGGTTCGAACATTCAGTACTTC. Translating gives CASSVRGSNIQYF.

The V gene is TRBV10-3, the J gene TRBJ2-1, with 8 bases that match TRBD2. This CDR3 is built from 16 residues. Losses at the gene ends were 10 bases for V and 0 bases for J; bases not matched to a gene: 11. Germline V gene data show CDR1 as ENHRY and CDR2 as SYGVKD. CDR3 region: CATGTGRALSYNEQFF. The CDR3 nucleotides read TGTGCCACGGGAACCGGGAGGGCCCTCTCCTACAATGAGCAGTTCTTC.

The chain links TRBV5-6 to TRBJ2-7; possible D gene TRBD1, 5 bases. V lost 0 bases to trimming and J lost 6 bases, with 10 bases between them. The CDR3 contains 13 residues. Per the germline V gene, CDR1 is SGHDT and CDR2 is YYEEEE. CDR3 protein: CASSLVSGIEQYF. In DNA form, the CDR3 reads TGTGCCAGCAGCTTGGTTTCAGGGATCGAGCAGTACTTC.

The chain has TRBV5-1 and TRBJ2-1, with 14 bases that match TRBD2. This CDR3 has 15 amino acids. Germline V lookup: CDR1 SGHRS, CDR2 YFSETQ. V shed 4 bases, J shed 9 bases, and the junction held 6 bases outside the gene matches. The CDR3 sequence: CASSKGLAGAAEQFF. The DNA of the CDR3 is TGCGCCAGCAGCAAGGGACTAGCGGGAGCGGCTGAGCAGTTCTTC. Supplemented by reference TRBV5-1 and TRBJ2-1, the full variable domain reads KAGVTQTPRYLIKTRGQQVTLSCSPISGHRSVSWYQQTPGQGLQFLFEYFSETQRNKGNFPGRFSGRQFSNSRSEMNVSTLELGDSALYLCASSKGLAGAAEQFFGPGTRLTVL.

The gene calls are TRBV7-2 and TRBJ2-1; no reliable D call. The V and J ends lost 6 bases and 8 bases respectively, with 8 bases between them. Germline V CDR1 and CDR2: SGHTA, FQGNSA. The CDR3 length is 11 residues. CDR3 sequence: CASSQGHEQFF. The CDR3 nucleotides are TGTGCCAGCAGTCAAGGCCATGAGCAGTTCTTC.